Sequencing of this T cell receptor (beta chain) was carried out in a study of T-cell memory formation after mild COVID-19. Study-wide results and limits: Confirmation was lacking for SARS-CoV-2 specificity of second-wave clones that peaked on day 37. Among contracting clones, CD4+ were mainly CM/EM and CD8+ enriched in EMRA.

Constant-segment-primed 5'RACE gave TCR alpha and TCR beta cDNA libraries with sample barcodes and UMIs. TCRdb reprocessed the 5' RACE reads via MiXCR and lists one record per CDR3 protein. The sample includes around 340,000 distinct CDR3 sequences, approximately 16% seen only once; the top ten take approximately 20%. The CDR3 spans 15 residues. Germline loops: CDR1 SGHDT, CDR2 YYEEEE. Trimming stripped 3 bases from V and 1 base from J, with 11 bases between. This clonotype was counted only a few times. Its antigen is still unknown. This chain uses TRBV5-6 with TRBJ2-1, with D unclear. The source is a man between 18 and 35 years old who had mild COVID-19 (a few samples of this study predate the infection). Cell type and time point are not known. Sample: PBMCs or a T cell subset sorted from them (not recorded which). CDR3: CASSWIGASYNEQFF. As DNA, the CDR3 is TGTGCCAGCAGCTGGATAGGCGCATCCTACAATGAGCAGTTCTTC.